These T cell receptor beta chains were read from a single sample in a study of cytomegalovirus exposure and HLA in healthy donors. Produced via immunoSEQ multiplex PCR; TCRdb's table is partial and in-frame only. The data hold 90,000 to 110,000 clones, with roughly 12% observed a single time. The sample taken for sequencing was PBMCs. These receptors were collected from a man in his forties in good health and CMV-seropositive. CDR3s include the opening cysteine and the closing phenylalanine or tryptophan. The order of the fields is CDR3 DNA, CDR3 protein, J gene, clone size, V gene, D gene. The D gene is left open where the match is weak. Rows give clone size only sometimes, using once, few, many, or a class for an expanded clone.

TGCGCCAGCAGCCAATCTAGGGGCTCTGGGGCCAACGTCCTGACTTTC	CASSQSRGSGANVLTF	TRBJ2-6	NA	TRBV4-3	NA
TGCGCCAGCAGCCAAGTTGAGGGTCAGAGGGGCTACACCTTC	CASSQVEGQRGYTF	TRBJ1-2	NA	TRBV4-1	NA
TGTGCCAGCTCACCGCCTTTAGGCGGGAGCAACCACAATGAGCAGTTCTTC	CASSPPLGGSNHNEQFF	TRBJ2-1	NA	TRBV18	TRBD2
TGTGCCAGCAGCGCAGGGAACCAAGAGACCCAGTACTTC	CASSAGNQETQYF	TRBJ2-5	few	TRBV9	NA
TGTGCCTGGAGCGTACAAGAGACCCAGTACTTC	CAWSVQETQYF	TRBJ2-5	few	TRBV30	NA
TGTGCCAGCAGCCACCCTGGTAGCGGTGACTACGAGCAGTACTTC	CASSHPGSGDYEQYF	TRBJ2-7	few	TRBV14	NA
TGTGCCAGCAGTGAACGGAGGCTCGAGCAGTACTTC	CASSERRLEQYF	TRBJ2-7	NA	TRBV6-1	NA
TGTGCCAGCAGCCGCAGATCAGGTTTGGGGGGAGATGGGGGCTACACCTTC	CASSRRSGLGGDGGYTF	TRBJ1-2	NA	TRBV4-2	NA
TGTGCCAGCAGCGTATGGGGGGTCGACGAGCAGTACTTC	CASSVWGVDEQYF	TRBJ2-7	NA	TRBV14	NA
TGTGCCAGCAGCTTTCGGACAGGGGCCTCCTACAATGAGCAGTTCTTC	CASSFRTGASYNEQFF	TRBJ2-1	NA	TRBV7-2	TRBD1
TGTGCCAGCAGCTTCGGACTGGACCAGTTCTTC	CASSFGLDQFF	TRBJ2-1	NA	TRBV28	NA
TGTGCCAGCAGCTTAGAACAGGGCGGCGCCGGGGAGCTGTTTTTT	CASSLEQGGAGELFF	TRBJ2-2	NA	TRBV11-3	NA
TGTGCCAGTAGTATAGCAGGGGAAGCTAACTATGGCTACACCTTC	CASSIAGEANYGYTF	TRBJ1-2	few	TRBV19	NA
TGTGCCAGCAGTTCCGTCCCGGGACAGGGTGGTGGCCAGTACTTC	CASSSVPGQGGGQYF	TRBJ2-5	NA	TRBV6-5	TRBD1
TGTGCCAGCAGTTTAAACCCGGGGACTATCCAAGAGACCCAGTACTTC	CASSLNPGTIQETQYF	TRBJ2-5	few	TRBV27	TRBD2
TGTGCCAGCAGTAGGTACGGGGGGGAAAAACTGTTTTTT	CASSRYGGEKLFF	TRBJ1-4	few	TRBV27	NA
TGTGCCAGCAGCGTATGGGGTAGCGGGAGTGGTACGCAGTATTTT	CASSVWGSGSGTQYF	TRBJ2-3	NA	TRBV9	TRBD2
TGTGCCTGGAGTGTCAGATGGAATGAAAAACTGTTTTTT	CAWSVRWNEKLFF	TRBJ1-4	few	TRBV30	NA
TGTGCCAGCTCACCAGCCCTGGACAGGTCCAGCGAGCAGTACTTC	CASSPALDRSSEQYF	TRBJ2-7	NA	TRBV18	TRBD1
TGTGCCTGGAGTGCGGACAGGGTCACTGAAGCTTTCTTT	CAWSADRVTEAFF	TRBJ1-1	few	TRBV30	TRBD1
TGCAGCGTCTCACAGGGCTCCTACAATGAGCAGTTCTTC	CSVSQGSYNEQFF	TRBJ2-1	few	TRBV29-1	NA
TGTGCCAGCAGTGACCTAGCGGGACCCTACGAGCAGTACTTC	CASSDLAGPYEQYF	TRBJ2-7	few	TRBV6-1	TRBD2
TGCGCCAGCAGCTCAAGACAGGACGAGACCCAGTACTTC	CASSSRQDETQYF	TRBJ2-5	NA	TRBV5-1	NA
TGTGCCAGCAGTTACGGAGGGGGCGGTGGGACTGAAGCTTTCTTT	CASSYGGGGGTEAFF	TRBJ1-1	NA	TRBV27	TRBD1
TGCGCCAGCAGCTCAATTGGGACTAGCGGGAGCCCCCCTGAGCAGTTCTTC	CASSSIGTSGSPPEQFF	TRBJ2-1	few	TRBV5-1	TRBD2
TGTGCCAGCAGCGTAGGAGGCGGGGTAAGCACAGATACGCAGTATTTT	CASSVGGGVSTDTQYF	TRBJ2-3	NA	TRBV9	NA
TGTGCCATACGGGACTCCGCCGCCTCTGGAAACACCATATATTTT	CAIRDSAASGNTIYF	TRBJ1-3	NA	TRBV10-3	NA
TGCGCCAGCAGCCGGGACAACTCCTACGAGCAGTACTTC	CASSRDNSYEQYF	TRBJ2-7	NA	TRBV5-1	NA
TGTGCCAGCAGCCGTCGGGACAGGGATTTGGAGCAGTACTTC	CASSRRDRDLEQYF	TRBJ2-7	NA	TRBV7-4	TRBD1
TGCGCCAGCAGCTTGGTGCAGGGGTCCTACGAGCAGTACTTC	CASSLVQGSYEQYF	TRBJ2-7	NA	TRBV5-1	NA
TGTGCCAGCAGACTTGCTAGCGGGGACGCCTACGAGCAGTACTTC	CASRLASGDAYEQYF	TRBJ2-7	NA	TRBV5-5	TRBD2
TGTGCCACCAGCAGAGATATAGACGAGCAGTACTTC	CATSRDIDEQYF	TRBJ2-7	NA	TRBV15	NA
TGTGCCAGCAGCGTAGCAGGAAATGAGCAGTTCTTC	CASSVAGNEQFF	TRBJ2-1	few	TRBV9	NA
TGTGCCAGCAGCAGCGGGACAGGCGCTGTCCACGAGCAGTACTTC	CASSSGTGAVHEQYF	TRBJ2-7	NA	TRBV5-4	NA
TGTGCCAGCAGCCTGGGACTCTCCTCCTACGAGCAGTACTTC	CASSLGLSSYEQYF	TRBJ2-7	few	TRBV7-9	NA
TGTGCCAGCCGGCACTACAGGGTCGGCCACGAGCAGTACTTC	CASRHYRVGHEQYF	TRBJ2-7	NA	TRBV5-6	NA
TGCGCCAGCAGCCCCGGGGGACTGCAAGAGACCCAGTACTTC	CASSPGGLQETQYF	TRBJ2-5	few	TRBV4-1	NA
TGTGCCGGAGACAGGGCACACAAAATGAACACTGAAGCTTTCTTT	CAGDRAHKMNTEAFF	TRBJ1-1	few	TRBV6-4	TRBD1
TGCGCCAGCAGCTTGGGGGCAGTTGAAACCTACGAGCAGTACTTC	CASSLGAVETYEQYF	TRBJ2-7	NA	TRBV5-1	NA
TGTGCCAGCAGTGAACTGGGACAGGGGGCCGAAAAACTGTTTTTT	CASSELGQGAEKLFF	TRBJ1-4	NA	TRBV6-1	TRBD1
TGTGCCAGCAGTCCCTGGACAGGGACCGGAAACACCATATATTTT	CASSPWTGTGNTIYF	TRBJ1-3	NA	TRBV28	TRBD1
TGTGCCAGCAGCTCCCCCCACGCGGGAGGGGGTAATGAGCAGTTCTTC	CASSSPHAGGGNEQFF	TRBJ2-1	NA	TRBV7-2	TRBD2
TGTGCCAGCAGTGGCACAGGGGGTGTTCAGCCCCAGCATTTT	CASSGTGGVQPQHF	TRBJ1-5	few	TRBV6-1	TRBD1
TGTGCCAGCAGTGAAGCGCTGGCTAGCGCCTACACCGGGGAGCTGTTTTTT	CASSEALASAYTGELFF	TRBJ2-2	few	TRBV2	NA
TGCGCCAGCAACGAGGGACAGGGGGTTCGAGATGAAAAACTGTTTTTT	CASNEGQGVRDEKLFF	TRBJ1-4	NA	TRBV5-1	TRBD1
TGTGCCAGCAGTTGGACGGGACAGAGTAGCGGCTACACCTTC	CASSWTGQSSGYTF	TRBJ1-2	few	TRBV28	TRBD1
TGTGCCAGCAGTGTCGGGGATCAGCCCCAGCATTTT	CASSVGDQPQHF	TRBJ1-5	NA	TRBV6-1	NA
TGTGCCAGTAGTCCACAGGGACACGTCAATCAGCCCCAGCATTTT	CASSPQGHVNQPQHF	TRBJ1-5	NA	TRBV19	NA